The present TCR beta chain was sequenced within a study of blood T cell repertoires in COVID-19. The overall study: PBMCs, B-cell-depleted T cells, or T cells provided the cDNA or gDNA that made up the material.

Germline CDR1 GTSNPN, CDR2 SVGIG (reference sequence). V was pared by 4 bases and J by 2 bases, with 18 bases between. This CDR3 has 16 residues. Adults between roughly 18 and 89 years of age took part from fewer than 30 US areas. Cohort assignment relied on participant-reported clinical history. Source study methods: Researchers report that nucleated cell counts were estimated from reference gene primer amplification. Sequencing used immunoSEQ multiplex PCR; TCRdb keeps in-frame clones, though not all of them. Clone size and the V and J calls come from that table; the DNA yielded D and trimming. The sample records under 200,000 clones, approximately 80% being singletons.

The chain recombines TRBV30 with TRBJ1-5; D is possibly TRBD1 (5 bases). The source is a woman aged 60 to 75 with acute COVID-19. The sample was PBMCs or T cells enriched from blood (not recorded which). The CDR3 DNA reads TGTGCCTGGACCACGGGGAGGGGCGGCGGCAATCAGCCCCAGCATTTT. It translates to CAWTTGRGGGNQPQHF.